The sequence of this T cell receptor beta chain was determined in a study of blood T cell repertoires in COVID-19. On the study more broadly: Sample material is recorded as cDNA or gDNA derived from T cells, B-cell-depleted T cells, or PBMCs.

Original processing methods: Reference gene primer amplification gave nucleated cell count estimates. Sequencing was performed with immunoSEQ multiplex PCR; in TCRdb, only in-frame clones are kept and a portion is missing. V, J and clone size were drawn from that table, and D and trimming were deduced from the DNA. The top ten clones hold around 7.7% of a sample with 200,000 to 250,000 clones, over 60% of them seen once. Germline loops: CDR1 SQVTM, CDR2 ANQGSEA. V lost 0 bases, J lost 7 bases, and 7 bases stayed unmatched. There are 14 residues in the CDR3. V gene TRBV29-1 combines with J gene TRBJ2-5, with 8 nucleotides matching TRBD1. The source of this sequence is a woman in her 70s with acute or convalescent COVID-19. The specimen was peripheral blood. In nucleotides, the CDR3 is TGCAGCGTTGAAGATCCTAGGACAGGGTCGACCCAGTACTTC. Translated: CSVEDPRTGSTQYF.